Listed below are T cell receptor beta chains from one sample, sequenced in a study of blood T cell repertoires in COVID-19. Profiling relied on immunoSEQ multiplex PCR, and the TCRdb table lists in-frame clones only, not all of them. The sample records about 75,000 clones, around 88% being singletons. Sequenced: peripheral blood. Receptor source: a man older than 75 with COVID-19, enrolled during active disease. Each CDR3 is given with its conserved first and last residue. A D gene is named only where the DNA matches it firmly. Rows give clone size only sometimes, using once, few, many, or a class for an expanded clone.

j_call,clone_size,v_call,d_call,cdr3_nt,cdr3_aa
TRBJ2-3,NA,TRBV2,NA,TGTGCCAGCAGTGAACAGCGGTTGGGCACAGATACGCAGTATTTT,CASSEQRLGTDTQYF
TRBJ1-4,NA,TRBV29-1,NA,TGCAGCGTTGGGGCCAGGGTGGCTGAAAAACTGTTTTTT,CSVGARVAEKLFF
TRBJ1-2,NA,TRBV7-2,NA,TGTGCCAGCAGCACCGGACAACCTTATTACTATGGCTACACCTTC,CASSTGQPYYYGYTF
TRBJ2-6,once,TRBV9,TRBD1,TGTGCCAGCAGCGTAGGAGGACAGGTTAGCTCTGGGGCCAACGTCCTGACTTTC,CASSVGGQVSSGANVLTF
TRBJ1-6,NA,TRBV6-6,TRBD1,TGTGCCAGCAGCCCCCGGGACAGGGGTAATTCACCCCTCCACTTT,CASSPRDRGNSPLHF
TRBJ1-3,NA,TRBV5-4,TRBD1,TGTGCCAGCAGCCCGGGACAGGTCTCTGGAAACACCATATATTTT,CASSPGQVSGNTIYF
TRBJ2-1,few,TRBV3-1/TRBV3-2,TRBD1,TGTGCCAGCAGCCAAGACACAGGGGGCTCCTACAATGAGCAGTTCTTC,CASSQDTGGSYNEQFF
TRBJ1-1,NA,TRBV19,NA,TGTGCCAGTAGTATAGTAATGAACACTGAAGCTTTCTTT,CASSIVMNTEAFF
TRBJ1-4,NA,TRBV7-9,NA,TGTGCCAGCAGCTTAGGAGACAGGAAGAATGAAAAACTGTTTTTT,CASSLGDRKNEKLFF
TRBJ2-7,NA,TRBV2,TRBD1,TGTGCCAGCAGCGCCGGGACAGGGTCCTCCGAGCAGTACTTC,CASSAGTGSSEQYF
TRBJ2-2,few,TRBV19,NA,TGTGCCAGTAGGAGAACGAACACCGGGGAGCTGTTTTTT,CASRRTNTGELFF
TRBJ2-1,NA,TRBV5-5,NA,TGTGCCAGCAGCTTCCTTGGGCCAGGGAAGTACAATGAGCAGTTCTTC,CASSFLGPGKYNEQFF
TRBJ1-1,NA,TRBV6-5,NA,TGTGCCAGCAGTTATGACGGGGGATGGACTGAAGCTTTCTTT,CASSYDGGWTEAFF
TRBJ1-1,NA,TRBV2,NA,TGTGCCAGCCACGGGACTCAGAACACTGAAGCTTTCTTT,CASHGTQNTEAFF
TRBJ2-3,NA,TRBV7-9,TRBD1,TGTGCCAGCAGCCCCGGGACAGGGGGCACCCCAGCCTCAGATACGCAGTATTTT,CASSPGTGGTPASDTQYF
TRBJ1-2,once,TRBV10-3,TRBD1,TGTGCCACTTTCTCGGCGGGACAGGACGTATTAGGCTATGGCTACACCTTC,CATFSAGQDVLGYGYTF
TRBJ2-3,NA,TRBV7-9,NA,TGTGCCAGCAGCCCTCTTAAAGATACGCAGTATTTT,CASSPLKDTQYF
TRBJ2-5,once,TRBV7-6,TRBD2,TGTGCCAGCAGCTTAGCTAGCGGGGCGTACCAAGAGACCCAGTACTTC,CASSLASGAYQETQYF
TRBJ1-6,NA,TRBV4-2,NA,TGTGCCAGCAGCCAAGAAAGGGACATAGATAATTCACCCCTCCACTTT,CASSQERDIDNSPLHF
TRBJ1-3,NA,TRBV6-5,NA,TGTGCCAGCAGTAGGACAGACGGAAACACCATATATTTT,CASSRTDGNTIYF
TRBJ1-5,NA,TRBV12-5,NA,TGTGCTAGTGGTTTTTTTGACCGACTAAATCAGCCCCAGCATTTT,CASGFFDRLNQPQHF
TRBJ1-3,few,TRBV9,TRBD1,TGTGCCAGCAGCGTAGTAACAGGGGGGCCCATATATTTT,CASSVVTGGPIYF
TRBJ1-1,NA,TRBV7-3,NA,TGTGCCAGCAGCTTGATGAGGGACACTGAAGCTTTCTTT,CASSLMRDTEAFF
TRBJ1-1,NA,TRBV10-3,NA,TGTGCCATCAGTGAGTCGAGAGGTCGGCCTTTCTTT,CAISESRGRPFF
TRBJ1-5,NA,TRBV6-5,NA,TGTGCCAGCAGTAACGGGGGCAATCAGCCCCAGCATTTT,CASSNGGNQPQHF